These T cell receptor beta chains were read from a single sample in a study of regulatory T cells in long-lasting Graves disease. TCRdb passed the multiplex PCR reads through MiXCR, listing each CDR3 protein once. Of roughly 520,000 distinct CDR3 sequences listed, around 12% are singletons. These sequences were also reported in another study, on T cells in Graves' hyperthyroidism and ophthalmopathy.

The material sequenced was peripheral blood mononuclear cells (PBMCs), taken at new diagnosis, from a patient treated with antithyroid drugs. The receptors originated from a woman in her 30s with Graves disease. Each CDR3 is given with its conserved first and last residue. Fields, in order: CDR3 protein, CDR3 DNA, V gene, clone size, D gene, J gene. A D gene is named only where the DNA matches it firmly. Only some rows state a clone size, as once, few, many or a class for expanded clones.

CDR3 protein: CASSQAGSEQNEKLFF; CDR3 DNA: TGTGCCAGCAGCCAAGCGGGGTCAGAGCAGAATGAAAAACTGTTTTTT; V gene: TRBV3-1; clone size: many; D gene: -; J gene: TRBJ1-4
CDR3 protein: CASSDSEGRGSPLHF; CDR3 DNA: TGTGCCAGCAGTGATTCCGAAGGACGGGGATCACCCCTCCACTTT; V gene: TRBV2; clone size: many; D gene: -; J gene: TRBJ1-6
CDR3 protein: CAWIQLGWASGKGGSYNEQFF; CDR3 DNA: TGTGCCTGGATTCAGTTGGGCTGGGCTAGCGGGAAAGGTGGATCCTACAATGAGCAGTTCTTC; V gene: TRBV30; clone size: -; D gene: TRBD2; J gene: TRBJ2-1
CDR3 protein: CSARSLGNYGYTF; CDR3 DNA: TGCAGTGCTAGATCGTTAGGAAACTATGGCTACACCTTC; V gene: TRBV20-1; clone size: many; D gene: -; J gene: TRBJ1-2
CDR3 protein: CASSPTGFQVRGYTF; CDR3 DNA: TGCGCCAGCAGCCCGACAGGGTTTCAGGTCCGTGGCTACACCTTC; V gene: TRBV4-3; clone size: -; D gene: TRBD1; J gene: TRBJ1-2
CDR3 protein: CASSPLGTGFDEQYF; CDR3 DNA: TGTGCCAGCAGCCCACTCGGGACAGGGTTCGACGAGCAGTACTTC; V gene: TRBV13; clone size: once; D gene: TRBD1; J gene: TRBJ2-7
CDR3 protein: CASSYSTRDGYTF; CDR3 DNA: TGTGCCAGCAGTTACTCGACCAGGGATGGCTACACCTTC; V gene: TRBV6-2/TRBV6-3; clone size: many; D gene: -; J gene: TRBJ1-2
CDR3 protein: CASSLGASTEAFF; CDR3 DNA: TGTGCCAGCAGTTTAGGAGCCAGCACTGAAGCTTTCTTT; V gene: TRBV5-6; clone size: many; D gene: -; J gene: TRBJ1-1
CDR3 protein: CASSDLRTAIIGDTQYF; CDR3 DNA: TGTGCCAGCAGTGACCTAAGGACCGCGATCATTGGAGATACGCAGTATTTT; V gene: TRBV25-1; clone size: many; D gene: -; J gene: TRBJ2-3
CDR3 protein: CSAGRQNQPQHF; CDR3 DNA: TGCAGTGCAGGGAGACAGAATCAGCCCCAGCATTTT; V gene: TRBV20-1; clone size: many; D gene: -; J gene: TRBJ1-5
CDR3 protein: CASSPSATQETQYF; CDR3 DNA: TGTGCCAGCTCACCATCAGCGACCCAAGAGACCCAGTACTTC; V gene: TRBV18; clone size: many; D gene: -; J gene: TRBJ2-5
CDR3 protein: CASSELDRSLGYEQFF; CDR3 DNA: TGTGCCAGCAGTGAACTCGACAGGTCCTTGGGATATGAGCAGTTCTTC; V gene: TRBV6-1; clone size: few; D gene: -; J gene: TRBJ2-1
CDR3 protein: CASGLQGWETQYF; CDR3 DNA: TGTGCTAGTGGTTTACAGGGATGGGAGACCCAGTACTTC; V gene: TRBV12-5; clone size: few; D gene: -; J gene: TRBJ2-5
CDR3 protein: CASSSLALYEQYF; CDR3 DNA: TGTGCCAGCAGCTCCCTAGCGCTCTACGAGCAGTACTTC; V gene: TRBV11-3; clone size: many; D gene: -; J gene: TRBJ2-7
CDR3 protein: CASSAAGDWYNEQFF; CDR3 DNA: TGCGCCAGCAGTGCTGCGGGAGATTGGTACAATGAGCAGTTCTTC; V gene: TRBV10-1; clone size: many; D gene: TRBD2; J gene: TRBJ2-1
CDR3 protein: CASSKGAYGYTF; CDR3 DNA: TGTGCCAGCAGTAAGGGGGCTTATGGCTACACCTTC; V gene: TRBV28; clone size: many; D gene: TRBD1; J gene: TRBJ1-2
CDR3 protein: CASSLQGGRRTEAFF; CDR3 DNA: TGTGCCAGCAGTTTACAGGGCGGGCGGAGGACTGAAGCTTTCTTT; V gene: TRBV28; clone size: -; D gene: -; J gene: TRBJ1-1
CDR3 protein: CASSLLPSKRYNEQFF; CDR3 DNA: TGTGCCAGCAGTTTACTACCTAGCAAGCGCTACAATGAGCAGTTCTTC; V gene: TRBV12-3/TRBV12-4; clone size: many; D gene: -; J gene: TRBJ2-1
CDR3 protein: CASSRGRRDRAGELFF; CDR3 DNA: TGTGCCAGCAGCCGTGGACGCCGGGACAGGGCCGGGGAGCTGTTTTTT; V gene: TRBV12-3/TRBV12-4; clone size: -; D gene: TRBD1; J gene: TRBJ2-2
CDR3 protein: CSAEGGIKSYNEQFF; CDR3 DNA: TGCAGTGCCGAGGGGGGGATAAAGTCCTACAATGAGCAGTTCTTC; V gene: TRBV20-1; clone size: many; D gene: -; J gene: TRBJ2-1
CDR3 protein: CATRSGSTGELFF; CDR3 DNA: TGTGCCACCAGATCAGGGAGCACCGGGGAGCTGTTTTTT; V gene: TRBV24-1; clone size: -; D gene: -; J gene: TRBJ2-2
CDR3 protein: CASSWNRLLFF; CDR3 DNA: TGTGCCAGCAGTTGGAACAGGTTACTGTTTTTT; V gene: TRBV6-5; clone size: many; D gene: -; J gene: TRBJ1-4
CDR3 protein: CASSLLLAGQETQYF; CDR3 DNA: TGTGCCAGCAGCTTATTACTAGCGGGACAAGAGACCCAGTACTTC; V gene: TRBV11-2; clone size: -; D gene: TRBD2; J gene: TRBJ2-5
CDR3 protein: CASSPPGGVDSYEQYF; CDR3 DNA: TGTGCCAGCTCACCCCCCGGGGGAGTAGACTCCTACGAGCAGTACTTC; V gene: TRBV18; clone size: many; D gene: -; J gene: TRBJ2-7
CDR3 protein: CASSLRLAGGPLNTGELFF; CDR3 DNA: TGTGCCAGCAGCTTGAGACTAGCGGGAGGGCCCCTGAACACCGGGGAGCTGTTTTTT; V gene: TRBV7-8; clone size: many; D gene: TRBD2; J gene: TRBJ2-2
CDR3 protein: CAGWTEPYGYTF; CDR3 DNA: TGTGCCGGATGGACAGAACCCTATGGCTACACCTTC; V gene: TRBV7-9; clone size: -; D gene: -; J gene: TRBJ1-2
CDR3 protein: CASSPRDSTVTEAFF; CDR3 DNA: TGTGCCAGCAGTCCCCGGGACAGTACAGTAACTGAAGCTTTCTTT; V gene: TRBV28; clone size: many; D gene: TRBD1; J gene: TRBJ1-1
CDR3 protein: CASTYRGTNEKLFF; CDR3 DNA: TGTGCCAGCACTTACAGGGGAACTAATGAAAAACTGTTTTTT; V gene: TRBV6-5; clone size: many; D gene: TRBD1; J gene: TRBJ1-4
CDR3 protein: CASSWTPGRTDTQYF; CDR3 DNA: TGTGCCAGCAGTTGGACTCCGGGCCGCACAGATACGCAGTATTTT; V gene: TRBV6-5; clone size: many; D gene: -; J gene: TRBJ2-3
CDR3 protein: CAWSVSGTGGDTQYF; CDR3 DNA: TGTGCCTGGAGTGTATCCGGGACAGGGGGAGATACGCAGTATTTT; V gene: TRBV30; clone size: few; D gene: TRBD1; J gene: TRBJ2-3
CDR3 protein: CASSPRGAASYEQYF; CDR3 DNA: TGTGCCAGCAGCCCGCGGGGTGCGGCATCCTACGAGCAGTACTTC; V gene: TRBV12-3/TRBV12-4; clone size: few; D gene: -; J gene: TRBJ2-7
CDR3 protein: CASSLKRLAGVTGELFF; CDR3 DNA: TGTGCCAGCAGTTTAAAACGGCTAGCGGGAGTCACCGGGGAGCTGTTTTTT; V gene: TRBV12-3/TRBV12-4; clone size: many; D gene: TRBD2; J gene: TRBJ2-2
CDR3 protein: CATSDPGVQETQYF; CDR3 DNA: TGTGCCACCAGTGATCCAGGGGTCCAAGAGACCCAGTACTTC; V gene: TRBV24-1; clone size: many; D gene: -; J gene: TRBJ2-5
CDR3 protein: CASSSYPLGQYGYTF; CDR3 DNA: TGTGCCAGCAGCTCTTACCCTTTAGGACAGTATGGCTACACCTTC; V gene: TRBV7-2; clone size: many; D gene: -; J gene: TRBJ1-2
CDR3 protein: CASSLRGRNEQYF; CDR3 DNA: TGTGCCAGCAGTTTACGGGGGAGAAACGAGCAGTACTTC; V gene: TRBV12-3/TRBV12-4; clone size: many; D gene: -; J gene: TRBJ2-7
CDR3 protein: CASGTSGSNYEQYF; CDR3 DNA: TGTGCCAGCGGAACTAGCGGGTCCAACTACGAGCAGTACTTC; V gene: TRBV6-1; clone size: many; D gene: TRBD2; J gene: TRBJ2-7
CDR3 protein: CASSTIRDGLYGYTF; CDR3 DNA: TGTGCCAGCAGCACAATTCGGGACGGACTCTATGGCTACACCTTC; V gene: TRBV6-2/TRBV6-3; clone size: -; D gene: -; J gene: TRBJ1-2
CDR3 protein: CSVQISNQPQHF; CDR3 DNA: TGCAGCGTTCAGATTAGCAATCAGCCCCAGCATTTT; V gene: TRBV29-1; clone size: many; D gene: -; J gene: TRBJ1-5
CDR3 protein: CASSLGWGISPLHF; CDR3 DNA: TGTGCCAGCAGTTTAGGGTGGGGTATTTCACCCCTCCACTTT; V gene: TRBV27; clone size: many; D gene: -; J gene: TRBJ1-6
CDR3 protein: CASSYGQGGSEQFF; CDR3 DNA: TGTGCCAGCAGTTACGGACAGGGCGGTTCTGAGCAGTTCTTC; V gene: TRBV27; clone size: many; D gene: TRBD1; J gene: TRBJ2-1
CDR3 protein: CASTHPGGGFRAGANVLTF; CDR3 DNA: TGTGCCAGCACCCACCCCGGCGGGGGATTTCGTGCTGGGGCCAACGTCCTGACTTTC; V gene: TRBV5-4; clone size: few; D gene: TRBD2; J gene: TRBJ2-6
CDR3 protein: CAISDPSGIQETQYF; CDR3 DNA: TGTGCCATCAGTGATCCTAGCGGGATCCAAGAGACCCAGTACTTC; V gene: TRBV10-3; clone size: many; D gene: TRBD2; J gene: TRBJ2-5
CDR3 protein: CASSTRDSLQETQYF; CDR3 DNA: TGTGCCAGTAGTACTAGGGACAGCCTGCAAGAGACCCAGTACTTC; V gene: TRBV19; clone size: many; D gene: TRBD1; J gene: TRBJ2-5
CDR3 protein: CASSLEGLPQHF; CDR3 DNA: TGTGCCAGCAGCTTAGAGGGACTGCCCCAGCATTTT; V gene: TRBV7-9; clone size: -; D gene: -; J gene: TRBJ1-5
CDR3 protein: CASSLTGGRGYTF; CDR3 DNA: TGTGCCAGCAGCCTGACAGGCGGACGAGGCTACACCTTC; V gene: TRBV7-2; clone size: many; D gene: -; J gene: TRBJ1-2
CDR3 protein: CASSSGFWEQYF; CDR3 DNA: TGTGCCAGCAGTTCGGGGTTCTGGGAGCAGTACTTC; V gene: TRBV6-9; clone size: many; D gene: -; J gene: TRBJ2-7
CDR3 protein: CASWRDGQETQYF; CDR3 DNA: TGTGCCAGCTGGCGGGACGGCCAAGAGACCCAGTACTTC; V gene: TRBV27; clone size: many; D gene: -; J gene: TRBJ2-5
CDR3 protein: CASSTSDSPNTEAFF; CDR3 DNA: TGTGCCAGCAGCACTTCGGACAGCCCGAACACTGAAGCTTTCTTT; V gene: TRBV11-1; clone size: many; D gene: -; J gene: TRBJ1-1
CDR3 protein: CASSLARREETQYF; CDR3 DNA: TGTGCCAGCAGCTTGGCCAGGAGAGAAGAGACCCAGTACTTC; V gene: TRBV5-6; clone size: many; D gene: -; J gene: TRBJ2-5
CDR3 protein: CASSIHSRQGGTGYTF; CDR3 DNA: TGTGCCAGTAGTATCCATAGCAGACAGGGGGGAACCGGCTACACCTTC; V gene: TRBV19; clone size: -; D gene: TRBD1; J gene: TRBJ1-2
CDR3 protein: CASSSGLAGGWGETQYF; CDR3 DNA: TGTGCCAGCAGCTCCGGACTAGCGGGAGGGTGGGGAGAGACCCAGTACTTC; V gene: TRBV11-2; clone size: many; D gene: TRBD2; J gene: TRBJ2-5